These 27 T cell receptor beta chains originate from one sample sequenced in a study of blood T cell repertoires in COVID-19. Data came from immunoSEQ multiplex PCR; TCRdb stores just in-frame clones and leaves some out. The data contain more than 150,000 clones, 80% to 90% of them singletons. Material for sequencing was peripheral blood. These receptors all stem from a man aged 65 to 79 with active or convalescent COVID-19.

The J gene is TRBJ2-7, the V gene TRBV6-2 or TRBV6-3; 7 bases line up with TRBD2. The V and J ends lost 4 bases and 0 bases, in that order; junction bases with no gene match: 9. From germline, CDR1 is MNHEY and CDR2 SVGEGT. CDR3 length equals 16 residues. As DNA, the CDR3 is TGTGCCAGCAGTTGGATACTAGCGTCTAACTCCTACGAGCAGTACTTC. It encodes CASSWILASNSYEQYF.

The chain employs TRBV6-5 and TRBJ1-6; D ambiguous. Trimming stripped 7 bases from V and 7 bases from J, with 11 bases between. From germline, CDR1 is MNHEY and CDR2 SVGAGI. This CDR3 contains 13 residues. This CDR3 reads CASKRTENSPLHF. As DNA, the CDR3 is TGTGCCAGCAAGCGGACGGAGAATTCACCCCTCCACTTT.

On this clone itself: This specimen includes other DNA sequences encoding the same CDR3. This CDR3 reads CASSVDRGRETQYF. CDR3 nucleotide sequence: TGTGCCAGCAGCGTGGACAGGGGACGCGAGACCCAGTACTTC. The V gene is TRBV9, the J gene TRBJ2-5; TRBD1 agrees at 9 bases. CDR1 and CDR2 (germline): SGDLS, YYNGEE. The CDR3 contains 14 residues. V lost 2 bases to trimming and J lost 5 bases; unmatched junction nucleotides: 4.

This chain joins TRBV4-3 and TRBJ1-4, with D tentatively TRBD1 (5 bases). The germline CDR1 and CDR2 sequences are LGHNA and YSLEER. Trimming stripped 1 base from V and 0 bases from J, with 12 bases between. This CDR3 spans 17 amino acids. Written as DNA, the CDR3 is TGCGCCAGCAGCCAAGGGACAAGTCTTGCAACTAATGAAAAACTGTTTTTT. The encoded protein is CASSQGTSLATNEKLFF.

This clone has only one observation. This rearrangement joins TRBV10-2 to TRBJ2-3, with 8 bases fitting TRBD2. The CDR3 is made up of 14 amino acids. Germline V CDR1 and CDR2: WSHSY, SAAADI. With V trimmed by 8 bases and J by 2 bases, 6 bases remained unmatched. CDR3 bases: TGCGCCAGCCGACCGGGGGGGGACACAGATACGCAGTATTTT. It encodes CASRPGGDTDTQYF.

The DNA for the CDR3 is TGTGCCAGCAGCGTAGCTGCAGGGGATGGTGGCTACACCTTC. It yields the protein CASSVAAGDGGYTF. The V and J genes are TRBV9 and TRBJ1-2; D is possibly TRBD1 (6 bases). The germline V gene has CDR1 SGDLS and CDR2 YYNGEE. The CDR3 has 14 residues. V lost 0 bases to trimming and J lost 7 bases, with 13 bases between them.

The DNA for the CDR3 is TGTGCCTGGAGCCGGGGTGTAGCTAACTATGGCTACACCTTC. As protein: CAWSRGVANYGYTF. This sequence joins TRBV30 and TRBJ1-2; D is unresolved. Trimming took off 3 bases at V and 0 bases at J, with 11 bases between the two ends. From germline, CDR1 is GTSNPN and CDR2 SVGIG (reference sequence). This CDR3 spans 14 amino acids.

This clone was recorded many times. The rearrangement joins TRBV5-5 to TRBJ2-1; 9 bases map to TRBD2. The J segment lost 1 base and the V segment lost 6 bases, leaving 11 bases of the junction unmatched. Germline V CDR1 and CDR2: SGHKS, YYEKEE (reference sequence). There are 17 residues in the CDR3. For the CDR3, the DNA is TGTGCCAGCACCCAACTTCGAAGCGGGGGGTCCTACAATGAGCAGTTCTTC. It codes for CASTQLRSGGSYNEQFF.

The V gene is TRBV28, the J gene TRBJ1-5, with D possibly being TRBD1 (5 bases). This CDR3 comprises 15 residues. CDR1 is MDHEN, CDR2 SYDVKM, per germline. Trimming removed 6 bases at V and 2 bases at J, with 14 bases between. Here the CDR3 reads CASRGWRGGNQPQHF. The CDR3 nucleotides read TGTGCCAGCAGGGGGTGGAGGGGAGGCAATCAGCCCCAGCATTTT.

The gene calls are TRBV24-1 and TRBJ1-5; no clear D. The CDR3 spans 13 residues. Germline lookup yields CDR1 KGHDR and CDR2 SFDVKD. Trimming shortened V by 1 base and J by 3 bases, and 3 bases separated the two germline ends. The CDR3 nucleotides are TGTGCCACCAGTGATTTCAACAATCAGCCCCAGCATTTT. It codes for CATSDFNNQPQHF.

The chain is built from TRBV6-6 and TRBJ1-3; the D gene is possibly TRBD1 (6 bases). CDR1 is MNHNY and CDR2 is SVGAGI in the germline V gene (reference sequence). V lost 5 bases to trimming and J lost 0 bases, with 17 bases between them. This CDR3 contains 17 residues. CDR3 sequence: CASSPWTATHSGNTIYF. CDR3 coding DNA: TGTGCCAGCAGTCCTTGGACAGCCACCCACTCTGGAAACACCATATATTTT.

The CDR3 spells CASSLQGVGTEAFF. In nucleotides, the CDR3 is TGCGCCAGCAGCTTACAGGGGGTTGGGACTGAAGCTTTCTTT. This chain links TRBV5-1 with TRBJ1-1; 8 positions agree with TRBD1. V shed 2 bases and J 5 bases; nucleotides not matched to a gene: 5. The CDR3 spans 14 residues. CDR1 and CDR2 (germline): SGHRS, YFSETQ.

The gene calls are TRBV6-2 or TRBV6-3 and TRBJ2-5; a possible D gene is TRBD2 (6 bases). Germline loops: CDR1 MNHEY, CDR2 SVGEGT. The V end was cut by 4 bases, the J end by 2 bases, with 14 bases between. The CDR3 consists of 15 residues. This CDR3 is CASSWPAGRQETQYF. The CDR3 coding sequence is TGTGCCAGCAGTTGGCCAGCGGGCCGGCAAGAGACCCAGTACTTC.

This clone has more than one count but fewer than ten. The V call is TRBV7-9, the J call TRBJ2-7; a possible D gene is TRBD1 (5 bases). CDR1 and CDR2 from the germline V gene are SEHNR and FQNEAQ (reference sequence). The CDR3 extends over 15 amino acids. Trimming took off 7 bases at V and 3 bases at J, with 19 bases between the two ends. CDR3 sequence: CASTPRWGQVYEQYF. The CDR3 DNA follows: TGTGCCAGCACCCCCCGTTGGGGCCAAGTCTACGAGCAGTACTTC.

The CDR3 coding sequence is TGTGCCAGCAGATCAGCAGGGACAGGGAATCAGCCCCAGCATTTT. Protein sequence: CASRSAGTGNQPQHF. The genes are TRBV5-8 and TRBJ1-5, with TRBD1 matching 9 bases. Trimming cost V 5 bases and J 4 bases; bases outside gene matches: 7. The CDR3 totals 15 residues. Per the germline V gene, CDR1 is SGHTS and CDR2 is YDEGEE.

The chain employs TRBV13 and TRBJ1-4, with D perhaps TRBD1 (6 bases). This CDR3 has 16 residues. Germline-derived CDR1 and CDR2 are PRHDT and FYEKMQ (reference sequence). The V gene lost 5 bases and the J gene lost 0 bases, with 13 bases spanning the gap. DNA for the CDR3: TGTGCCAGCAGCCATCGGACAGATGCAACTAATGAAAAACTGTTTTTT. Protein sequence: CASSHRTDATNEKLFF.

This clone was observed a single time. V and J are TRBV4-3 and TRBJ2-2; D possibly corresponds to TRBD1 (6 bases). CDR1 is LGHNA and CDR2 is YSLEER in the germline V gene. This CDR3 is built from 17 residues. Between the trimmed V and J ends, which lost 4 bases and 4 bases, there was a span of 19 bases. The CDR3 DNA reads TGCGCCAGCAGCCGATTACAGGGCGTAGGGTCCACCGGGGAGCTGTTTTTT. This codes for CASSRLQGVGSTGELFF.

This rearrangement joins TRBV5-1 to TRBJ2-5, with no clear D. This CDR3 comprises 15 residues. V lost 0 bases and J 1 base, leaving 10 bases between the germline ends. Germline CDR1 SGHRS, CDR2 YFSETQ. CDR3 protein: CASSLGQPGQETQYF. CDR3 sequence (DNA): TGCGCCAGCAGCTTGGGCCAGCCGGGCCAAGAGACCCAGTACTTC.

V usage is TRBV7-2 and J usage is TRBJ2-5; a weak D match, TRBD1 (6 bases). The CDR3 is made up of 15 amino acids. Germline CDR1 SGHTA, CDR2 FQGNSA. Trimming removed 2 bases at V and 5 bases at J, with 15 bases between. The CDR3 bases are TGTGCCAGCAGCTTATCGGGACAACGAGGGGAGACCCAGTACTTC. Its protein product is CASSLSGQRGETQYF.

The count of this clone is one. The chain has TRBV28 and TRBJ1-2; possible D gene TRBD1, 6 bases. The V end lost 6 bases, the J end lost 2 bases, and 13 bases lay between the germline ends. CDR3 length: 14 residues. CDR1 MDHEN and CDR2 SYDVKM come from the germline V gene. CDR3 nucleotides: TGTGCCAGCAGACCACAGGGAGTCAACTATGGCTACACCTTC. This encodes CASRPQGVNYGYTF.

This clone showed up just once. J is TRBJ1-2 and V is TRBV18, with D tentatively TRBD1 (5 bases). The CDR3 sequence is 15 residues long. Trimming left V 4 bases short and J 11 bases short, with 23 bases between. Germline V lookup: CDR1 KGHSH, CDR2 LQKENI. The CDR3 region is CASSRVSGGDNGYTF. CDR3 coding DNA: TGTGCCAGCTCACGAGTGTCGGGGGGAGACAACGGATACACCTTC.

This chain joins TRBV7-2 and TRBJ2-7; D is perhaps TRBD2 (6 bases). Trimming took off 5 bases at V and 7 bases at J, with 15 bases between the two ends. Germline-derived CDR1 and CDR2 are SGHTA and FQGNSA. The CDR3 totals 13 residues. CDR3 sequence (DNA): TGTGCCAGCAGCACAAGACTAGTATGGGAGCAGTACTTC. Translating gives CASSTRLVWEQYF.

This rearrangement joins TRBV10-2 to TRBJ2-1; 10 bases line up with TRBD1. The V gene's germline CDR1 is WSHSY and CDR2 SAAADI. V was clipped by 10 bases and J by 4 bases; unmatched bases: 7. CDR3 length equals 14 residues. Here the CDR3 DNA reads TGCGCCACAAGGGACAGGGGAAGTTACAATGAGCAGTTCTTC. Protein: CATRDRGSYNEQFF.

The chain combines TRBV9 with TRBJ2-3; D possibly corresponds to TRBD1 (5 bases). The ends were cut back, 2 bases at V and 6 bases at J, with 10 bases in the middle. Germline V gene sequence: CDR1 SGDLS, CDR2 YYNGEE. The CDR3 runs 13 residues. This chain's CDR3 is CASSVSGMDTQYF. The CDR3 nucleotides read TGTGCCAGCAGCGTCTCAGGGATGGATACGCAGTATTTT.

The V and J genes are TRBV7-2 and TRBJ2-7, with 7 bases identical to TRBD1. V shed 5 bases, J shed 0 bases, and the junction held 10 bases outside the gene matches. The germline V gene encodes CDR1 SGHTA and CDR2 FQGNSA. CDR3 length: 16 residues. The CDR3 loop reads CASSLRTGPSSYEQYF. The CDR3 DNA sequence: TGTGCCAGCAGCCTAAGGACAGGTCCAAGCTCCTACGAGCAGTACTTC. The full variable domain, completed using reference TRBV7-2 and TRBJ2-7, is GAGVSQSPSNKVTEKGKDVELRCDPISGHTALYWYRQSLGQGLEFLIYFQGNSAPDKSGLPSDRFSAERTGGSVSTLTIQRTQQEDSAVYLCASSLRTGPSSYEQYFGPGTRLTVT.

The V call is TRBV11-2, the J call TRBJ2-7, with 7 bases fitting TRBD1. The V gene's germline CDR1 is SGHAT and CDR2 FQNNGV. Trimming at V came to 4 bases and at J to 3 bases, leaving 6 bases not matched to a gene. The CDR3 is made up of 14 amino acids. CDR3 DNA sequence: TGTGCCAGCAGCTCCTGGGACAGCATCTACGAGCAGTACTTC. This sequence encodes CASSSWDSIYEQYF.

This chain joins TRBV3-1 (or the pseudogene TRBV3-2) and TRBJ1-1, with D hard to call. CDR1 LGHDT and CDR2 YNNKEL come from the germline V gene (reference sequence). V lost 1 base and J lost 11, with 14 bases in between. This CDR3 contains 13 residues. The CDR3 protein is CASSQGNGQVAFF. The CDR3 nucleotides are TGTGCCAGCAGCCAAGGTAACGGTCAGGTGGCTTTCTTT.